These T cell receptor beta chains were read from a single sample in a study of blood T cell repertoires in COVID-19. The method was immunoSEQ multiplex PCR; TCRdb's version includes in-frame clones alone and lacks a portion of them. The sample consists of about 30,000 clones, around 63% of them appearing once. Sequenced: peripheral blood. Receptor source: a human donor in a cohort sampled during active COVID-19. The CDR3 runs from the conserved cysteine through the conserved F or W. The D gene is left open where the match is weak. Where a row states a size, it is once, few, many or the class of an expanded clone; other rows omit it.

d_gene: TRBD1; j_gene: TRBJ1-3; abundance: .; v_gene: TRBV5-4; CDR3aa: CASSRQGRLNTIYF; CDR3nt: TGTGCCAGCAGCCGACAGGGTCGCTTAAACACCATATATTTT
d_gene: TRBD1; j_gene: TRBJ1-2; abundance: .; v_gene: TRBV6-5; CDR3aa: CASSRTGTTGYTF; CDR3nt: TGTGCCAGCAGTCGGACAGGCACGACTGGCTACACCTTC
d_gene: TRBD2; j_gene: TRBJ2-7; abundance: .; v_gene: TRBV2; CDR3aa: CASSGGVAGGYEQYF; CDR3nt: TGTGCCAGCAGTGGTGGAGTAGCGGGGGGATACGAGCAGTACTTC
d_gene: .; j_gene: TRBJ2-4; abundance: .; v_gene: TRBV7-9; CDR3aa: CASSLDGGAAKNIQYF; CDR3nt: TGTGCCAGCAGCTTAGATGGGGGGGCAGCCAAAAACATTCAGTACTTC
d_gene: .; j_gene: TRBJ2-7; abundance: .; v_gene: TRBV6-2/TRBV6-3; CDR3aa: CASSYSAGVFEQYF; CDR3nt: TGTGCCAGCAGTTACAGTGCAGGGGTCTTCGAGCAGTACTTC
d_gene: TRBD2; j_gene: TRBJ2-3; abundance: .; v_gene: TRBV6-2/TRBV6-3; CDR3aa: CASSYERGPTDTQYF; CDR3nt: TGTGCCAGCAGTTACGAGCGGGGACCCACAGATACGCAGTATTTT
d_gene: .; j_gene: TRBJ1-4; abundance: .; v_gene: TRBV19; CDR3aa: CARSPRVWGGAEKLFF; CDR3nt: TGTGCCAGATCGCCCAGGGTTTGGGGGGGCGCTGAAAAACTGTTTTTT
d_gene: .; j_gene: TRBJ2-1; abundance: .; v_gene: TRBV5-4; CDR3aa: CASSSPWGEVDEQFF; CDR3nt: TGTGCCAGCAGCTCCCCGTGGGGCGAGGTCGATGAGCAGTTCTTC
d_gene: .; j_gene: TRBJ2-1; abundance: .; v_gene: TRBV2; CDR3aa: CASSGYTGRTYNEQFF; CDR3nt: TGTGCCAGCAGTGGGTACACAGGCCGTACCTACAATGAGCAGTTCTTC
d_gene: TRBD1; j_gene: TRBJ1-5; abundance: .; v_gene: TRBV15; CDR3aa: CATGEDRNNQPQHF; CDR3nt: TGTGCCACCGGGGAGGACAGGAACAATCAGCCCCAGCATTTT
d_gene: .; j_gene: TRBJ2-3; abundance: once; v_gene: TRBV5-6; CDR3aa: CASSLVVGSIGTDTQYF; CDR3nt: TGTGCCAGCAGCTTGGTAGTGGGGAGTATAGGCACAGATACGCAGTATTTT
d_gene: TRBD1; j_gene: TRBJ1-1; abundance: .; v_gene: TRBV6-6; CDR3aa: CASSQTGTEAFF; CDR3nt: TGTGCCAGCAGTCAGACAGGGACTGAAGCTTTCTTT
d_gene: .; j_gene: TRBJ2-5; abundance: .; v_gene: TRBV5-1; CDR3aa: CASSLGAGQETQYF; CDR3nt: TGCGCCAGCAGCTTGGGAGCGGGCCAGGAGACCCAGTACTTC
d_gene: .; j_gene: TRBJ2-2; abundance: many; v_gene: TRBV28; CDR3aa: CASRRQTDTGELFF; CDR3nt: TGTGCCAGCAGGCGTCAGACAGACACCGGGGAGCTGTTTTTT
d_gene: TRBD2; j_gene: TRBJ2-3; abundance: once; v_gene: TRBV19; CDR3aa: CASSIDRSGGNTQYF; CDR3nt: TGTGCCAGTAGTATAGATCGCAGCGGGGGGAATACGCAGTATTTT
d_gene: TRBD2; j_gene: TRBJ2-1; abundance: .; v_gene: TRBV7-9; CDR3aa: CASRYTSDEQFF; CDR3nt: TGTGCCAGCAGATATACTAGCGATGAGCAGTTCTTC
d_gene: .; j_gene: TRBJ1-3; abundance: once; v_gene: TRBV30; CDR3aa: CAWSVLTGRGNTIYF; CDR3nt: TGTGCCTGGAGTGTACTTACAGGGAGAGGAAACACCATATATTTT
d_gene: TRBD2; j_gene: TRBJ2-5; abundance: .; v_gene: TRBV10-3; CDR3aa: CAISALAGGQNQETQYF; CDR3nt: TGTGCCATCAGTGCACTAGCGGGGGGCCAGAACCAAGAGACCCAGTACTTC
d_gene: TRBD2; j_gene: TRBJ2-2; abundance: .; v_gene: TRBV9; CDR3aa: CASSPRTSGTTGELFF; CDR3nt: TGTGCCAGCAGCCCGCGGACTAGCGGGACAACCGGGGAGCTGTTTTTT
d_gene: TRBD1; j_gene: TRBJ1-2; abundance: .; v_gene: TRBV19; CDR3aa: CASSIEGRQGALGYGYTF; CDR3nt: TGTGCCAGTAGCATCGAGGGGAGACAGGGGGCTCTTGGCTATGGCTACACCTTC
d_gene: TRBD1; j_gene: TRBJ2-5; abundance: many; v_gene: TRBV19; CDR3aa: CASSILPGQGQETQYF; CDR3nt: TGTGCCAGTAGTATCCTGCCGGGACAGGGTCAAGAGACCCAGTACTTC
d_gene: TRBD1; j_gene: TRBJ2-1; abundance: .; v_gene: TRBV7-3; CDR3aa: CASSLTAGGYNEQFF; CDR3nt: TGTGCCAGCAGCTTAACGGCAGGGGGCTACAATGAGCAGTTCTTC
d_gene: TRBD1; j_gene: TRBJ2-6; abundance: .; v_gene: TRBV7-9; CDR3aa: CASSLQGQGYSGANVLTF; CDR3nt: TGTGCCAGCAGCCTACAGGGACAGGGGTACTCTGGGGCCAACGTCCTGACTTTC
d_gene: .; j_gene: TRBJ2-7; abundance: .; v_gene: TRBV11-3; CDR3aa: CASSLAGYFNEQYF; CDR3nt: TGTGCCAGCAGCTTAGCAGGGTACTTTAACGAGCAGTACTTC
d_gene: .; j_gene: TRBJ2-2; abundance: .; v_gene: TRBV9; CDR3aa: CASSLLAETGELFF; CDR3nt: TGTGCCAGCAGCCTATTAGCGGAGACCGGGGAGCTGTTTTTT
d_gene: .; j_gene: TRBJ1-4; abundance: .; v_gene: TRBV3-1/TRBV3-2; CDR3aa: CASSPPGGKLFF; CDR3nt: TGTGCCAGCAGCCCCCCTGGGGGCAAACTGTTTTTT
d_gene: .; j_gene: TRBJ2-7; abundance: .; v_gene: TRBV19; CDR3aa: CASSMSTAWGDEQYF; CDR3nt: TGTGCCAGTAGTATGTCGACAGCTTGGGGGGACGAGCAGTACTTC
d_gene: TRBD1; j_gene: TRBJ2-1; abundance: .; v_gene: TRBV18; CDR3aa: CASSLGTGLEQFF; CDR3nt: TGTGCCAGCTCACTGGGGACAGGGCTTGAGCAGTTCTTC
d_gene: TRBD2; j_gene: TRBJ2-7; abundance: few; v_gene: TRBV5-1; CDR3aa: CASSRDSSGGAVEQYF; CDR3nt: TGCGCCAGCAGCCGAGACTCTAGCGGGGGGGCCGTCGAGCAGTACTTC
d_gene: .; j_gene: TRBJ2-2; abundance: .; v_gene: TRBV11-3; CDR3aa: CASSLQNGELFF; CDR3nt: TGTGCCAGCAGCTTACAAAACGGGGAGCTGTTTTTT
d_gene: .; j_gene: TRBJ1-6; abundance: .; v_gene: TRBV7-2; CDR3aa: CASSLADSQSSYNSPLHF; CDR3nt: TGTGCCAGCAGCTTAGCGGACAGCCAATCCTCCTATAATTCACCCCTCCACTTT
d_gene: .; j_gene: TRBJ2-1; abundance: .; v_gene: TRBV2; CDR3aa: CASDARNEQFF; CDR3nt: TGTGCCAGCGATGCGAGAAATGAGCAGTTCTTC
d_gene: .; j_gene: TRBJ2-2; abundance: .; v_gene: TRBV5-6; CDR3aa: CASSGAGGVHTGELFF; CDR3nt: TGTGCCAGCAGCGGGGCGGGCGGGGTCCACACCGGGGAGCTGTTTTTT
d_gene: TRBD1; j_gene: TRBJ1-3; abundance: medium-sized; v_gene: TRBV11-1; CDR3aa: CASRPGGSSSGNTIYF; CDR3nt: TGTGCCAGCAGACCAGGGGGCTCCAGCTCTGGAAACACCATATATTTT
d_gene: .; j_gene: TRBJ2-2; abundance: .; v_gene: TRBV12-3/TRBV12-4; CDR3aa: CASSSSSGELFF; CDR3nt: TGTGCCAGCAGTTCGTCTTCCGGGGAGCTGTTTTTT
d_gene: TRBD1; j_gene: TRBJ2-1; abundance: .; v_gene: TRBV7-2; CDR3aa: CASRQPGQGYNEQFF; CDR3nt: TGTGCCAGCAGACAGCCGGGACAGGGGTACAATGAGCAGTTCTTC
d_gene: TRBD2; j_gene: TRBJ2-7; abundance: .; v_gene: TRBV16; CDR3aa: CASSQGLASSEQYF; CDR3nt: TGTGCCAGCAGCCAAGGACTAGCGAGCTCCGAGCAGTACTTC
d_gene: TRBD1; j_gene: TRBJ1-5; abundance: .; v_gene: TRBV2; CDR3aa: CASSGTGASNQPQHF; CDR3nt: TGTGCCAGCAGTGGGACAGGGGCCAGCAATCAGCCCCAGCATTTT
d_gene: TRBD1; j_gene: TRBJ1-1; abundance: once; v_gene: TRBV2; CDR3aa: CASRRRDRNTEAFF; CDR3nt: TGTGCCAGCAGACGCCGGGACAGGAACACTGAAGCTTTCTTT
d_gene: TRBD1; j_gene: TRBJ2-5; abundance: few; v_gene: TRBV14; CDR3aa: CASSDLDKGAEETQYF; CDR3nt: TGTGCCAGCAGCGATCTTGATAAGGGGGCAGAGGAGACCCAGTACTTC
d_gene: TRBD1; j_gene: TRBJ1-5; abundance: .; v_gene: TRBV28; CDR3aa: CASRRTGGRNQPQHF; CDR3nt: TGTGCCAGCAGACGGACAGGGGGTCGGAATCAGCCCCAGCATTTT
d_gene: .; j_gene: TRBJ2-7; abundance: .; v_gene: TRBV12-3/TRBV12-4; CDR3aa: CASSNAAAYEQYF; CDR3nt: TGTGCCAGCAGTAACGCGGCCGCCTACGAGCAGTACTTC
d_gene: .; j_gene: TRBJ1-5; abundance: medium-sized; v_gene: TRBV10-3; CDR3aa: CAIADNSNQPQHF; CDR3nt: TGTGCCATTGCGGACAATAGCAATCAGCCCCAGCATTTT
d_gene: TRBD1; j_gene: TRBJ2-7; abundance: .; v_gene: TRBV5-4; CDR3aa: CASSGQGIHEQYF; CDR3nt: TGTGCTAGCAGTGGACAGGGAATCCACGAGCAGTACTTC
d_gene: TRBD2; j_gene: TRBJ2-3; abundance: .; v_gene: TRBV7-3; CDR3aa: CASSPLAGFTDTQYF; CDR3nt: TGTGCCAGCAGCCCACTAGCGGGCTTCACAGATACGCAGTATTTT
d_gene: .; j_gene: TRBJ1-3; abundance: .; v_gene: TRBV12-3/TRBV12-4; CDR3aa: CASSRGTGNTIYF; CDR3nt: TGTGCCAGCAGTAGGGGGACTGGAAACACCATATATTTT
d_gene: TRBD1; j_gene: TRBJ1-1; abundance: few; v_gene: TRBV12-5; CDR3aa: CASGLGGTGAFF; CDR3nt: TGTGCTAGTGGTTTGGGGGGGACAGGCGCTTTCTTT
d_gene: .; j_gene: TRBJ1-2; abundance: once; v_gene: TRBV29-1; CDR3aa: CSVSGRGINYGYTF; CDR3nt: TGCAGCGTCTCGGGGAGGGGGATCAACTATGGCTACACCTTC